What follows are 31 T cell receptor beta chains derived from one specimen sequenced in a study of immune evolution from preneoplasia to lung adenocarcinoma. Clones were read by immunoSEQ multiplex PCR, and TCRdb kept only the in-frame ones, dropping some. The sample carries some 5,400 clones, around four fifths recorded once. What was sequenced was FFPE minimally invasive lung adenocarcinoma tissue. The receptors stem from a person aged 55-85 years with lung adenocarcinoma.

This chain links TRBV11-3 with TRBJ2-3; 10 bases map to TRBD2. The V gene's germline CDR1 is SGHNT and CDR2 YENEEA. This CDR3 has 17 residues. V lost 1 base to trimming and J lost 5 bases; unmatched junction nucleotides: 9. The CDR3 protein is CASSLGAVAGGRDTQYF. CDR3 coding DNA: TGTGCCAGCAGCTTAGGGGCCGTAGCGGGAGGTAGAGATACGCAGTATTTT.

This chain links TRBV5-6 with TRBJ2-7; D is uncertain. Germline CDR1 reads SGHDT; CDR2 reads YYEEEE. This CDR3 spans 13 amino acids. V was cut by 2 bases and J by 1 base, with 7 bases left in between. This CDR3 reads CASSFQKSYEQYF. CDR3 sequence (DNA): TGTGCCAGCAGCTTTCAAAAATCCTACGAGCAGTACTTC.

The chain links TRBV7-9 to TRBJ2-5, with 9 bases lining up with TRBD1. Germline V gene lookup returns CDR1 SEHNR and CDR2 FQNEAQ (reference sequence). The CDR3 consists of 16 residues. Unmatched junction bases numbered 8, after V lost 1 base and J lost 5 bases. The CDR3: CASSLVGTGMIETQYF. The CDR3 region has the DNA TGTGCCAGCAGCTTAGTTGGGACAGGGATGATCGAGACCCAGTACTTC.

This clone was observed once. The V and J genes are TRBV4-1 and TRBJ2-5; D possibly corresponds to TRBD2 (6 bases). V lost 0 bases and J 2 bases, leaving 13 bases between the germline ends. This CDR3 spans 16 amino acids. Germline CDR1 MGHRA, CDR2 YSYEKL. The CDR3 nucleotides read TGCGCCAGCAGCCAAGACGTGGGAGGATCACAAGAGACCCAGTACTTC. The encoded protein is CASSQDVGGSQETQYF.

This chain links TRBV30 with TRBJ1-2; 10 nucleotides line up with TRBD1. The V gene end was trimmed by 6 bases and the J gene end by 2 bases; junction bases not matched to a gene: 3. The CDR3 is made up of 13 amino acids. Germline-derived CDR1 and CDR2 are GTSNPN and SVGIG (reference sequence). CDR3 residues: CACEDRGNYGYTF. Written as DNA, the CDR3 is TGTGCCTGTGAGGACAGGGGGAACTATGGCTACACCTTC.

The chain has TRBV5-1 and TRBJ1-1; 7 bases are shared with TRBD1. Unmatched junction bases numbered 3, after V lost 0 bases and J lost 1 base. This CDR3 has 15 residues. CDR1 and CDR2 from the germline V gene are SGHRS and YFSETQ. CDR3 nucleotide sequence: TGCGCCAGCAGCTTGGTAGGGGGCGCGAACACTGAAGCTTTCTTT. Amino acids: CASSLVGGANTEAFF.

J is TRBJ2-5 and V is TRBV6-1, with 11 positions matching TRBD2. CDR1 is MNHNS, CDR2 SASEGT, per germline. V was clipped by 1 base and J by 4 bases; unmatched bases: 5. The CDR3 length is 16 residues. As DNA, the CDR3 is TGTGCCAGCAGTGAAGTCGGGACTAGCGGTAGAGAGACCCAGTACTTC. This sequence encodes CASSEVGTSGRETQYF.

The V gene is TRBV23-1, the J gene TRBJ2-1; D not resolved. TRBV23-1 carries the ORF label, with uncertain function. Between the trimmed V and J ends, which lost 6 bases and 9 bases, there was a span of 18 bases. CDR3 size: 14 residues. The CDR3 reads CASRADDLGFEQFF. The CDR3 DNA reads as TGCGCCAGCAGGGCTGACGATTTGGGATTTGAGCAGTTCTTC.

This chain links TRBV7-9 with TRBJ1-2; D is unresolved. The germline V gene encodes CDR1 SEHNR and CDR2 FQNEAQ (reference sequence). V was shortened by 0 bases and J by 6 bases, with 8 bases between the two germline ends. CDR3 length: 13 residues. CDR3 coding DNA: TGTGCCAGCAGCTTAGCCAAGACGGATGGCTACACCTTC. Its protein is CASSLAKTDGYTF.

The CDR3, as DNA: TGTGCCAGCACCCCATCTTTCCGACAGGGGAGATCACCCCTCCACTTT. Translation gives CASTPSFRQGRSPLHF. The chain joins TRBV27 to TRBJ1-6, with 8 bases that match TRBD1. Losses at the gene ends were 7 bases for V and 10 bases for J; bases not matched to a gene: 15. CDR1 is MNHEY, CDR2 SMNVEV, per germline (reference sequence). The CDR3 is 16 residues long.

The rearrangement uses TRBV5-1 and TRBJ1-1, with 10 nucleotides matching TRBD1. V lost 3 bases, J lost 1 base, and 6 bases stayed unmatched. The germline V gene has CDR1 SGHRS and CDR2 YFSETQ. This CDR3 has 16 residues. DNA of the CDR3: TGCGCCAGCAGCTACCGGGACAGGGGATCGAACACTGAAGCTTTCTTT. This encodes CASSYRDRGSNTEAFF. Variable domain in full (rest from reference TRBV5-1 and TRBJ1-1): KAGVTQTPRYLIKTRGQQVTLSCSPISGHRSVSWYQQTPGQGLQFLFEYFSETQRNKGNFPGRFSGRQFSNSRSEMNVSTLELGDSALYLCASSYRDRGSNTEAFFGQGTRLTVV.

CDR3 nucleotides: TGTGTCTCGGGGCGGACGAACTCTGGAAACACCATATATTTT. It specifies CVSGRTNSGNTIYF. The J gene is TRBJ1-3, the V gene TRBV28; TRBD1 is a possible D gene (5 bases). CDR1 MDHEN and CDR2 SYDVKM come from the germline V gene. The CDR3 consists of 14 residues.

The chain recombines TRBV20-1 with TRBJ2-7, with D possibly being TRBD2 (6 bases). The CDR3 contains 11 residues. Germline values: CDR1 DFQATT, CDR2 SNEGSKA (reference sequence). Trimming cost V 6 bases and J 7 bases, with 13 bases left between them. CDR3 sequence reads: CSADREWEQYF. As DNA, the CDR3 is TGCAGTGCCGACCGGGAGTGGGAGCAGTACTTC.

The chain has TRBV5-5 and TRBJ1-4; D is possibly TRBD1 (6 bases). The germline V gene has CDR1 SGHKS and CDR2 YYEKEE (reference sequence). V was pared by 4 bases and J by 7 bases, with 14 bases between. The CDR3 has 14 residues. CDR3 in amino acids: CASSPGGPGEKLFF. The CDR3 DNA reads as TGTGCCAGCAGCCCCGGGGGGCCAGGTGAAAAACTGTTTTTT. The full variable domain, rest sourced from reference TRBV5-5 and TRBJ1-4, is DAGVTQSPTHLIKTRGQQVTLRCSPISGHKSVSWYQQVLGQGPQFIFQYYEKEERGRGNFPDRFSARQFPNYSSELNVNALLLGDSALYLCASSPGGPGEKLFFGSGTQLSVL.

This rearrangement joins TRBV30 to TRBJ1-1; perhaps TRBD1 as D (5 bases). Per the germline V gene, CDR1 is GTSNPN and CDR2 is SVGIG (reference sequence). With 6 bases removed from V and 3 bases from J, the gap between germline ends came to 8 bases. The CDR3 has 11 amino acids. The CDR3 DNA reads TGTGCCTGTCAGGGCTACACTGAAGCTTTCTTT. Its translation: CACQGYTEAFF.

The chain combines TRBV5-1 with TRBJ2-1; 11 positions match TRBD1. V gave up 3 bases and J gave up 8 bases; unmatched junction bases: 7. Germline V CDR1 and CDR2: SGHRS, YFSETQ. The CDR3 loop spans 15 amino acids. The DNA for the CDR3 is TGCGCCAGCAGCTCGGGGACAGGGGGATGGGATGAGCAGTTCTTC. It translates to CASSSGTGGWDEQFF.

This clone was counted a few times. J is TRBJ2-3 and V is TRBV25-1; no firm D call. Between the trimmed V and J ends, which lost 6 bases and 7 bases, there was a span of 8 bases. CDR1 is MGHDK, CDR2 SYGVNS, per germline. This CDR3 is 11 amino acids long. CDR3 DNA: TGTGCCAGCAGATCAATATATACGCAGTATTTT. Its protein is CASRSIYTQYF.

This clone was observed once. The V call is TRBV28, the J call TRBJ2-5, with 9 bases fitting TRBD1. J gave up 4 bases and V 5 bases, and 8 bases lay outside the gene matches. The CDR3 is made up of 15 amino acids. Looked up from germline, CDR1 is MDHEN and CDR2 is SYDVKM. This chain's CDR3 is CASSTRDRVAETQYF. CDR3 nucleotides: TGTGCCAGCAGTACCCGGGACAGGGTTGCAGAGACCCAGTACTTC.

V and J are TRBV19 and TRBJ2-7, with 8 bases that match TRBD2. CDR3 length: 14 amino acids. J was trimmed by 4 bases and V by 6 bases; bases with no gene match: 8. CDR1 is LNHDA, CDR2 SQIVND, per germline (reference sequence). CDR3 residues: CASSGLSGSYEQYF. The CDR3 DNA is TGTGCCAGTAGCGGCCTGAGCGGGAGTTACGAGCAGTACTTC. The full variable domain, in which reference TRBV19 and TRBJ2-7 provide the parts outside the CDR3, is DGGITQSPKYLFRKEGQNVTLSCEQNLNHDAMYWYRQDPGQGLRLIYYSQIVNDFQKGDIAEGYSVSREKKESFPLTVTSAQKNPTAFYLCASSGLSGSYEQYFGPGTRLTVT.

The chain recombines TRBV5-6 with TRBJ1-2; no reliable D call. The CDR3 runs to 12 residues. Germline V gives CDR1 SGHDT, CDR2 YYEEEE. V was clipped by 5 bases and J by 8 bases, with 13 bases between them. The CDR3 bases are TGTGCCAGCAGACCCGGGTCCGGGGGCTACACCTTC. Encoded protein: CASRPGSGGYTF.

The chain carries TRBV6-5 and TRBJ2-1; D perhaps matches TRBD2 (6 bases). CDR3 length: 15 amino acids. V was clipped by 4 bases and J by 9 bases, with 19 bases between them. The V gene's germline CDR1 is MNHEY and CDR2 SVGAGI. The CDR3 loop is CASSSRGTLSREQFF. DNA for the CDR3: TGTGCCAGCAGTTCCCGAGGGACTTTAAGCCGTGAGCAGTTCTTC.

The J gene is TRBJ2-1, the V gene TRBV18; the D gene is possibly TRBD1 (6 bases). CDR1 is KGHSH, CDR2 LQKENI, per germline. CDR3 size: 15 residues. Trimming took off 5 bases at V and 5 bases at J, with 16 bases between the two ends. The CDR3 region has the DNA TGTGCCAGCTCAGCGCAGGGGTATGCGGACAATGAGCAGTTCTTC. It codes for CASSAQGYADNEQFF.

This clone rates as large. The sample contains more than one DNA sequence encoding this CDR3. This chain uses TRBV4-3 with TRBJ2-5, with D perhaps TRBD1 (7 bases). The CDR3 is 13 residues long. The V end lost 4 bases, the J end lost 5 bases, and 11 bases lay between the germline ends. Germline lookup yields CDR1 LGHNA and CDR2 YSLEER. The CDR3 region is CASSPTGRETQYF. The CDR3 bases are TGCGCCAGCAGCCCGACAGGGAGGGAGACCCAGTACTTC.

The count of this clone is one. The V and J genes are TRBV10-1 and TRBJ2-3; D is ambiguous. Deletions cut 0 bases from V and 0 bases from J, with 7 bases between. This CDR3 is 15 amino acids long. Germline CDR1 reads WNHNN; CDR2 reads SYGVQD (reference sequence). The CDR3, as DNA: TGCGCCAGCAGTGAGTCTTTGGAAAGCACAGATACGCAGTATTTT. It translates to CASSESLESTDTQYF.

The V and J genes are TRBV27 and TRBJ2-1, with 10 bases aligning to TRBD2. Looked up from germline, CDR1 is MNHEY and CDR2 is SMNVEV (reference sequence). The J segment lost 7 bases and the V segment lost 8 bases, leaving 20 bases of the junction unmatched. The CDR3 is 18 residues long. The CDR3 nucleotides read TGTGCCAGCTCGACCCGCCCGTGGGGAGCGGGAGGGGGGAATGAGCAGTTCTTC. Its translation is CASSTRPWGAGGGNEQFF.

J is TRBJ2-1 and V is TRBV5-1; perhaps TRBD2 as D (5 bases). With 2 bases removed from V and 10 bases from J, the gap between germline ends came to 7 bases. The CDR3 loop spans 11 amino acids. In germline, CDR1 is SGHRS, CDR2 YFSETQ. DNA for the CDR3: TGCGCCAGCAGCTTACTAGGGGAGCAGTTCTTC. It specifies CASSLLGEQFF.

This chain uses TRBV6-1 with TRBJ2-1, with 12 nucleotides matching TRBD1. Germline loops: CDR1 MNHNS, CDR2 SASEGT. CDR3 length: 18 amino acids. The ends lost 1 base at V and 8 bases at J; junction bases unmatched: 12. CDR3 region: CASSEVGFGTGGGYEQFF. In DNA form, the CDR3 reads TGTGCCAGCAGTGAAGTCGGCTTCGGGACAGGGGGCGGCTATGAGCAGTTCTTC.

The rearrangement joins TRBV5-4 to TRBJ2-1, with 13 positions matching TRBD2. Germline V gene data show CDR1 as SGHNT and CDR2 as YYREEE (reference sequence). This CDR3 spans 15 amino acids. V shed 2 bases and J 6 bases; nucleotides not matched to a gene: 2. The CDR3 spells CASSFGLAGVNEQFF. DNA of the CDR3: TGTGCCAGCAGCTTCGGACTAGCGGGGGTCAATGAGCAGTTCTTC. Together with reference TRBV5-4 and TRBJ2-1, the CDR3 gives the full variable domain: ETGVTQSPTHLIKTRGQQVTLRCSSQSGHNTVSWYQQALGQGPQFIFQYYREEENGRGNFPPRFSGLQFPNYSSELNVNALELDDSALYLCASSFGLAGVNEQFFGPGTRLTVL.

V is TRBV9 and J is TRBJ1-2; possible D gene TRBD1, 5 bases. The V and J ends lost 4 bases and 6 bases respectively, with 19 bases between them. CDR3 length: 15 amino acids. Germline V gene lookup returns CDR1 SGDLS and CDR2 YYNGEE. This CDR3 is CASSTGAGRGNGYTF. CDR3 bases: TGTGCCAGCAGCACCGGTGCTGGAAGGGGTAATGGCTACACCTTC. Combining the CDR3 with reference TRBV9 and TRBJ1-2 gives the whole variable domain DSGVTQTPKHLITATGQRVTLRCSPRSGDLSVYWYQQSLDQGLQFLIQYYNGEERAKGNILERFSAQQFPDLHSELNLSSLELGDSALYFCASSTGAGRGNGYTFGSGTRLTVV.

The chain uses TRBV9 and TRBJ1-5; the D gene is possibly TRBD1 (6 bases). The CDR3 is made up of 14 amino acids. In germline, CDR1 is SGDLS, CDR2 YYNGEE. V lost 1 base and J 7 bases, leaving 12 bases between the germline ends. The CDR3 sequence: CASSVRGDEQPQHF. The CDR3 DNA is TGTGCCAGCAGCGTAAGGGGGGATGAGCAGCCCCAGCATTTT.

As regards this clone: Because the CDR3's place on the DNA is in doubt, the DNA is left out and the CDR3 is given as listed by TCRdb. CDR3 in amino acids: CASSFGSGGVDEKLFF. V gene TRBV5-1 combines with J gene TRBJ1-4. CDR1 SGHRS and CDR2 YFSETQ come from the germline V gene. With termini counted, the CDR3 has 16 amino acids.